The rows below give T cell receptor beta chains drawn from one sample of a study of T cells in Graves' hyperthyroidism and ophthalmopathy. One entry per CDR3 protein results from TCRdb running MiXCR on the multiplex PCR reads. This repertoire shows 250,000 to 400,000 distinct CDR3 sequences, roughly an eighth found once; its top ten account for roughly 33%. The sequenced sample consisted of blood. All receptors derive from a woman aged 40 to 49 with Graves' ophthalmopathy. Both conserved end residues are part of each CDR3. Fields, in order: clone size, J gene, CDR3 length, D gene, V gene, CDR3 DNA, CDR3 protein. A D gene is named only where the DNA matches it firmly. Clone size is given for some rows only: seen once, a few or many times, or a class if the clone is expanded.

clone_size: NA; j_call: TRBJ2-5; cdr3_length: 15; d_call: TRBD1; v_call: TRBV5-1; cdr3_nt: TGCGCCAGCAGCGGCGGGACAGGGCATCGGGAGACCCAGTACTTC; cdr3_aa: CASSGGTGHRETQYF
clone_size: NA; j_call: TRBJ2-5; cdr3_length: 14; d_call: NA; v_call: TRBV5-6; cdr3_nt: TGTGCCAGCAGCTTAGGTGGGCGGGGAGAGACCCAGTACTTC; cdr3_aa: CASSLGGRGETQYF
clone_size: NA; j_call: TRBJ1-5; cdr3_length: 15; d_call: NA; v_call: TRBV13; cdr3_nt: TGTGCCAGCAGCTACGGGGTAGGGGTAAATCAGCCCCAGCATTTT; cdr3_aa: CASSYGVGVNQPQHF
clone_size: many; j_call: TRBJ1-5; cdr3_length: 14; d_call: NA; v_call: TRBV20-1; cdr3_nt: TGCAGTGCTAGAGATCCGAAAAAAAATCAGCCCCAGCATTTT; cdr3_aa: CSARDPKKNQPQHF
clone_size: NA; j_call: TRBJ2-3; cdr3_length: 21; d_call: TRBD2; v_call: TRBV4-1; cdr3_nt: TGCGCCAGCAGCCAACCTAGACTAGCGGGGGCCCCTCGGTTTGGCACAGATACGCAGTATTTT; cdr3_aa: CASSQPRLAGAPRFGTDTQYF
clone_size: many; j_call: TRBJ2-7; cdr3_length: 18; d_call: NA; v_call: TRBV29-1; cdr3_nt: TGCAGCGTTCGTATGGTAGGCCAAGGAGGTCCAAGCTCCTACGAGCAGTACTTC; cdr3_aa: CSVRMVGQGGPSSYEQYF
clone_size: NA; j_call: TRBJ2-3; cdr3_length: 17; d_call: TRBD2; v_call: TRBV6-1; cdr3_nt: TGTGCCAGCAGTGATTTAGAGACTAGCGGGGTCACAGATACGCAGTATTTT; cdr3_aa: CASSDLETSGVTDTQYF
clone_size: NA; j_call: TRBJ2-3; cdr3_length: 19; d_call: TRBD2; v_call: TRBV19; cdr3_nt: TGTGCCAGTAGTATAGATATACCGGGACTAGCGATTAGCACAGATACGCAGTATTTT; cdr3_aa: CASSIDIPGLAISTDTQYF
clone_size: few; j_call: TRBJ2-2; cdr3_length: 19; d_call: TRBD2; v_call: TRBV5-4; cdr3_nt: TGTGCCAGCAGCTTGGGACTAGCGGGAGTACGAGGGAACACCGGGGAGCTGTTTTTT; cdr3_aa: CASSLGLAGVRGNTGELFF
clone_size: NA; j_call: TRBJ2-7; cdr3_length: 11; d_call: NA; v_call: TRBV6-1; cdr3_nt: TGTGCCAGCAGCCCCCTCTTCGAGCAGTACTTC; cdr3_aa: CASSPLFEQYF
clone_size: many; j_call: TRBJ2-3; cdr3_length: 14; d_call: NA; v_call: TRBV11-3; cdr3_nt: TGTGCCAGTCGCGTGGGTTTAGGTACAGATACGCAGTATTTT; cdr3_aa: CASRVGLGTDTQYF
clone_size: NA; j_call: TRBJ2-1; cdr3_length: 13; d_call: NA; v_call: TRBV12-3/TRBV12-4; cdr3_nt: TGTGCCAGCAGTTTGCCCCCTCGCAATGAGCAGTTCTTC; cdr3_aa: CASSLPPRNEQFF
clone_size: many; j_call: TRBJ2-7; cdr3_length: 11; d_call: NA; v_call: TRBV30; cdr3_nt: TGTGCCTGGGCCCTAGTTTACGAGCAGTACTTC; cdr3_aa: CAWALVYEQYF
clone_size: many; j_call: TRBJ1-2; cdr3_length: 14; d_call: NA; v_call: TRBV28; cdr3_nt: TGTGCCAGCAGTTTTCAGGGCGTAGAATATGGCTACACCTTC; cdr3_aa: CASSFQGVEYGYTF
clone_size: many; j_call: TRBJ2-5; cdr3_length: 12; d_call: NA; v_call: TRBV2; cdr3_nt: TGTGCCAGCAGAACGACGGCGAACACCCAGTACTTC; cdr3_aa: CASRTTANTQYF
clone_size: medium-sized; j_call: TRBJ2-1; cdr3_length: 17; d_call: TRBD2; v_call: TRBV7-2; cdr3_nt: TGTGCCAGCAGCTTAGGTGTGCTAGCGGGGGGGTACAATGAGCAGTTCTTC; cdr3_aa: CASSLGVLAGGYNEQFF
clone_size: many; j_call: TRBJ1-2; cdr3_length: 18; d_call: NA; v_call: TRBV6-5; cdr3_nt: TGTGCCAGCAGTTACTCGAGCTGGGCCCTTATAACAGTTGGTGGCTACACCTTC; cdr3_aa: CASSYSSWALITVGGYTF
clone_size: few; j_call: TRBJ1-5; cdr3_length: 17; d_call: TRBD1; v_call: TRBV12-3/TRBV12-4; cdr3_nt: TGTGCCAGCAGCCACGCGTTCGGGACAGGGCATAATCAGCCCCAGCATTTT; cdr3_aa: CASSHAFGTGHNQPQHF
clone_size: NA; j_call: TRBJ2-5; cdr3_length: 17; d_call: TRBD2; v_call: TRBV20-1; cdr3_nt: TGCAGTGCTAGAGTACTAGGGAGGAGCGGGGGGCAAGAGACCCAGTACTTC; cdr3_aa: CSARVLGRSGGQETQYF
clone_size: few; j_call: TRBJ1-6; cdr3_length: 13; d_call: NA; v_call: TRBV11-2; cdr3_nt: TGTGCCAGCAGCTTTAATTGGGATTCACCCCTCCACTTT; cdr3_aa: CASSFNWDSPLHF
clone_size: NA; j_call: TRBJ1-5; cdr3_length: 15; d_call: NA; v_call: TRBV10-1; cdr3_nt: TGCGCCAGCAGTGGAAAGACACCGAGCAATCAGCCCCAGCATTTT; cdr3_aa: CASSGKTPSNQPQHF
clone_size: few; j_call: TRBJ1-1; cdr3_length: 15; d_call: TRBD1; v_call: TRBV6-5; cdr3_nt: TGTGCCAGCAGTTACGAGGGACAGGCTAACACTGAAGCTTTCTTT; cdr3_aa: CASSYEGQANTEAFF
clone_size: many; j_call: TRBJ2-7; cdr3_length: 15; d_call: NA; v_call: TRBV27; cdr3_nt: TGTGCCAGCAGACCAGAAGCCGGGCAGACCTACGAGCAGTACTTC; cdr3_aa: CASRPEAGQTYEQYF
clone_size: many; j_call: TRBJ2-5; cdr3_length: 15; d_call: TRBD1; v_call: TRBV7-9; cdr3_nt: TGTGCCAGCAGCCTAAGGCCAGGGGGCGAAGAGACCCAGTACTTC; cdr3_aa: CASSLRPGGEETQYF
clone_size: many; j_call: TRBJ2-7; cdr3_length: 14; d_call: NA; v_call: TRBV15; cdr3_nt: TGTGCCACCAGCAGAGTGGACAGTTCCTACGAGCAGTACTTC; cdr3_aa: CATSRVDSSYEQYF
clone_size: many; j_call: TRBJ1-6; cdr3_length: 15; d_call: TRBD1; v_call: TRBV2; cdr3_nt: TGTGCCAGCAGTGAAAGACAGGGGGCTAATTCACCCCTCCACTTT; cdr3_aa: CASSERQGANSPLHF
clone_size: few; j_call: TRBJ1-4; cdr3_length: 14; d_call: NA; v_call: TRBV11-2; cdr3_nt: TGTGCCAGCAAGCCGCAGGGTGGGACTGAAAAACTGTTTTTT; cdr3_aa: CASKPQGGTEKLFF
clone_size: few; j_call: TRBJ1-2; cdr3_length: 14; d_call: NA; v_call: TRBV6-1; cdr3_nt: TGTGCCAGCAGTGCCACGGACGCTGGTTATGGCTACACCTTC; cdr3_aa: CASSATDAGYGYTF
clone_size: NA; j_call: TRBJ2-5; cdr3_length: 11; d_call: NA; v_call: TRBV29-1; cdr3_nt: TGCAGCGTCAGGGGGGGCGAGACCCAGTACTTC; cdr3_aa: CSVRGGETQYF
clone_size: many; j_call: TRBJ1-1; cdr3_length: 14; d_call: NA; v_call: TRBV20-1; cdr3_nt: TGCAGTGCTAGAGATCGGAGAGGGAACACTGAAGCTTTCTTT; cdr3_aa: CSARDRRGNTEAFF
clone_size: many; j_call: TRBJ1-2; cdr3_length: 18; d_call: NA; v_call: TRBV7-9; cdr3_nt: TGTGCCAGCCACAGGCGGTCGTCAGCATCTCAGAGGACCTATGGCTACACCTTC; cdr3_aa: CASHRRSSASQRTYGYTF
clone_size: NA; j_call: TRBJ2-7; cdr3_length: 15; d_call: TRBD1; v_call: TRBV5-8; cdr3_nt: TGTGCCAGCAGACCGGGGACAGGTTTTTCCTACGAGCAGTACTTC; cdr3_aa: CASRPGTGFSYEQYF
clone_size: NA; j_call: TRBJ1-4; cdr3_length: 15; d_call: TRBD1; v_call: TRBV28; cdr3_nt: TGTGCCAGCAGTACCCCCGGGACAGGGAATGAAAAACTGTTTTTT; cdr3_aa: CASSTPGTGNEKLFF
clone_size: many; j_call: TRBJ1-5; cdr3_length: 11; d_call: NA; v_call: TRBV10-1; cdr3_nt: TGCGCCAGCAACGTTAATCAGCCCCAGCATTTT; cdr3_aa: CASNVNQPQHF
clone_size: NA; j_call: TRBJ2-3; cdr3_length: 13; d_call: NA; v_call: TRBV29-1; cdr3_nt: TGCAGCGTTGATTTTCTAGCGATTGATACGCAGTATTTT; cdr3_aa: CSVDFLAIDTQYF
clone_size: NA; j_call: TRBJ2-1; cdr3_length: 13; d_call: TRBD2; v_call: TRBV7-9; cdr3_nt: TGTGCCAGCAGCCCCCGGGGGGACAATGAGCAGTTCTTC; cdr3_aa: CASSPRGDNEQFF